This TCR beta chain is drawn from a study of blood T cells in healthy people across ages. This clonotype occurred a few times. The antigen is unknown. The authors extracted at least 5.5 micrograms of total RNA per sample. Together with a sample-barcoded 5' primer, a J-beta primer mix was included in a second PCR lasting 7 to 11 cycles. Tagging of each cDNA molecule was performed by a template-switch adaptor with 12 random nucleotides. TCRdb itself ran the 5' RACE reads through MiXCR, one entry per CDR3 protein. The sample includes around 500,000 distinct CDR3 sequences, around 27% of them seen just once. Whole-study findings and limits: Measured against age, TCR beta diversity per million T cells decreased in a roughly linear manner.

This same sample was also taken into another study, of T cells of mothers and their children. Per that paper: With the M1S primer of the second PCR, sample barcodes and 2-4 random nucleotides were added.

The clonotype comes from a boy between 2 and 10 years old in good health. Sequenced sample: blood.

The CDR3 DNA sequence: TGTGCCAGCAGCTTATCCACATTGAAGATAACTGAAGCTTTCTTT. This sequence encodes CASSLSTLKITEAFF. The V and J genes are TRBV7-8 and TRBJ1-1; D gene unclear. V lost 2 bases to trimming and J lost 5 bases, with 15 bases between them. Germline values: CDR1 SGHVS, CDR2 FQNEAQ. This CDR3 is 15 amino acids long.